The 6 T cell receptor beta chains reported below all come from one sample, sequenced in a study of shared clonotypes between healthy human individuals. Sequencing was performed with immunoSEQ multiplex PCR; in TCRdb, only in-frame clones are kept and a portion is missing. The repertoire has roughly 500,000 clones, approximately 80% of them found once; the top ten carry approximately 12%. Sequencing was done on a sample of PBMCs. Receptor source: a woman between 40 and 55 years old in good health. Some clones in this sample may be carry-over from other donors' samples.

The chain recombines TRBV7-2 with TRBJ1-5, with D tentatively TRBD1 (6 bases). Trimming cost V 1 base and J 6 bases, with 10 bases left between them. The germline V gene has CDR1 SGHTA and CDR2 FQGNSA. The CDR3 is 14 residues long. The CDR3 loop reads CASSLVGAGQPQHF. CDR3 coding DNA: TGTGCCAGCAGCTTAGTGGGGGCGGGTCAGCCCCAGCATTTT.

The chain combines TRBV7-3 with TRBJ2-2; maybe TRBD1 (6 bases). The length of the CDR3 is 16 residues. Germline CDR1 is SGHTA and CDR2 is FQGTGA. Trimming removed 5 bases at V and 5 bases at J, with 18 bases between. CDR3 sequence: CASSARDNLGTGELFF. CDR3 in DNA: TGTGCCAGCAGCGCCAGGGACAATCTTGGAACCGGGGAGCTGTTTTTT.

The rearrangement joins TRBV5-1 to TRBJ2-1; D unclear. V gave up 6 bases and J gave up 0 bases, with 13 bases separating them. CDR1 is SGHRS, CDR2 YFSETQ, per germline. This CDR3 has 15 amino acids. The CDR3 DNA follows: TGCGCCAGCACTCCGGACCCTACCTCCTACAATGAGCAGTTCTTC. Translating gives CASTPDPTSYNEQFF.

This rearrangement joins TRBV4-2 to TRBJ2-7, with no clear D. V was shortened by 4 bases and J by 1 base, with 14 bases between the two germline ends. The CDR3 covers 15 residues. The V gene's germline CDR1 is LGHNA and CDR2 YNFKEQ. Here the CDR3 reads CASSPLRWGSYEQYF. CDR3 nucleotides: TGTGCCAGCAGCCCCCTGAGGTGGGGTTCCTACGAGCAGTACTTC.

The chain recombines TRBV19 with TRBJ1-2; 9 bases match TRBD1. CDR1 and CDR2 from the germline V gene are LNHDA and SQIVND (reference sequence). This CDR3 has 15 residues. With 5 bases clipped from V and 4 bases from J, the junction kept 8 bases outside the gene matches. The CDR3 DNA follows: TGTGCCAGTAGTTCAAACAGGGGGCGCGGCTATGGCTACACCTTC. Protein sequence: CASSSNRGRGYGYTF. Based on the CDR3 plus reference TRBV19 and TRBJ1-2, the full variable domain is DGGITQSPKYLFRKEGQNVTLSCEQNLNHDAMYWYRQDPGQGLRLIYYSQIVNDFQKGDIAEGYSVSREKKESFPLTVTSAQKNPTAFYLCASSSNRGRGYGYTFGSGTRLTVV.

This chain links TRBV27 with TRBJ2-7; D is undetermined. V dropped 3 bases and J dropped 0 bases, with 3 bases sitting between them. This CDR3 comprises 12 residues. Germline loops: CDR1 MNHEY, CDR2 SMNVEV (reference sequence). DNA for the CDR3: TGTGCCAGCAGTTTTAACTCCTACGAGCAGTACTTC. It codes for CASSFNSYEQYF.